These T cell receptor beta chains were read from a single sample in a study of T-cell reconstitution after alpha-beta-depleted transplantation in children. MiXCR was run by TCRdb on the PCR reads, yielding one entry per CDR3 protein. The sample has under 350,000 distinct CDR3 sequences, almost 10% seen once. Sequences were derived from PBMCs from the stem cell graft donor, sampled from the stem cell graft. Source of these receptors: a human donor who donated a stem cell graft to a child with SCID. Each CDR3 is given with its conserved first and last residue. D genes are given only for firm matches. Size values are once, few and many counts, or a class for expanded clones, and some rows have none.

j_gene	d_gene	v_gene	abundance	CDR3nt	CDR3aa
TRBJ2-3	TRBD1	TRBV19	many	TGTGCCAGTAGAAAAACAGGGGCACAAGATACGCAGTATTTT	CASRKTGAQDTQYF
TRBJ1-1	NA	TRBV12-3/TRBV12-4	few	TGTGCCAGCAGTTGGGGGAGACTGAACACTGAAGCTTTCTTT	CASSWGRLNTEAFF
TRBJ1-1	NA	TRBV29-1	many	TGCAGCGTTGAAGGGACATTCAAGAACACTGAAGCTTTCTTT	CSVEGTFKNTEAFF
TRBJ1-2	TRBD1	TRBV25-1	NA	TGTGCCAGCAGTGAATTTCGGGGACAGCACTATGGCTACACCTTC	CASSEFRGQHYGYTF
TRBJ2-2	NA	TRBV12-3/TRBV12-4	few	TGTGCCAGCAGCCCGACAAACGCCGGGAACACCGGGGAGCTGTTTTTT	CASSPTNAGNTGELFF
TRBJ2-5	NA	TRBV7-8	few	TGTGCCAGCAGCAAAGACAGGATGCCTCTGTGGACCCAGTACTTC	CASSKDRMPLWTQYF
TRBJ2-1	TRBD2	TRBV3-1	few	TGTGCCAGCAGCCAAGTGGTCAGCGGGGGCCTTAATGAGCAGTTCTTC	CASSQVVSGGLNEQFF
TRBJ1-5	NA	TRBV6-2/TRBV6-3	few	TGTGCCAGCAGTTACCTGCCGGGCAATCAGCCCCAGCATTTT	CASSYLPGNQPQHF
TRBJ2-1	NA	TRBV2	NA	TGTGCCAGCAGTCCCCGATCTGTGGATGAGCAGTTCTTC	CASSPRSVDEQFF
TRBJ2-1	NA	TRBV10-1	many	TGCGCCAGCAGTGATTTTTCGGGGGACTCCTACAATGAGCAGTTCTTC	CASSDFSGDSYNEQFF
TRBJ2-7	TRBD1	TRBV7-9	NA	TGTGCCAGCAGCTCAACCCGGGACAGGGTCTACGAGCAGTACTTC	CASSSTRDRVYEQYF
TRBJ2-1	NA	TRBV9	few	TGTGCCAGCAGCGTGGGGGACAACTACAATGAGCAGTTCTTC	CASSVGDNYNEQFF
TRBJ2-5	NA	TRBV20-1	few	TGCAGTGCCCCCAGATGGGAGACCCAGTACTTC	CSAPRWETQYF
TRBJ1-2	NA	TRBV12-3/TRBV12-4	many	TGTGCCAGCAGTTTTGAGGGGCTCTTTAACTATGGCTACACCTTC	CASSFEGLFNYGYTF
TRBJ2-6	TRBD2	TRBV6-5	few	TGTGCCAGCAGTTACTCGGCGACGTTCGGGGGGTCTGGGGCCAACGTCCTGACTTTC	CASSYSATFGGSGANVLTF
TRBJ2-1	TRBD2	TRBV20-1	NA	TGCAGTGCTAAAGCGGGGATTAGCTCCTACAATGAGCAGTTCTTC	CSAKAGISSYNEQFF
TRBJ2-3	NA	TRBV29-1	many	TGCAGCGTTGTCCCCGATACGCAGTATTTT	CSVVPDTQYF
TRBJ2-7	TRBD2	TRBV7-3	many	TGTGCCAGCAGCTTAAAGGGACTAGAATACGAGCAGTACTTC	CASSLKGLEYEQYF
TRBJ1-6	TRBD1	TRBV12-3/TRBV12-4	NA	TGTGCCAGCAGTTTCGGACAGGTTAATTCACCCCTCCACTTT	CASSFGQVNSPLHF
TRBJ1-3	NA	TRBV27	many	TGTGCCAGCAGTTTGGGCAGGGGAAACACCATATATTTT	CASSLGRGNTIYF
TRBJ1-5	TRBD1	TRBV6-6	few	TGTGCCAGCACACAGGGACAGGCAAAGCCCCAGCATTTT	CASTQGQAKPQHF
TRBJ2-3	TRBD1	TRBV11-2	few	TGTGCCAGCAGCCACCCGGACAGGGGGCAGGGAGATACGCAGTATTTT	CASSHPDRGQGDTQYF
TRBJ1-4	NA	TRBV3-1	few	TGTGCCAGCAGCCAATGGGAAAAACTGTTTTTT	CASSQWEKLFF
TRBJ1-2	TRBD1	TRBV12-3/TRBV12-4	few	TGTGCCAGCATTCCCCGGGGGACAGGGGACGCCTATGGCTACACCTTC	CASIPRGTGDAYGYTF
TRBJ2-5	NA	TRBV29-1	NA	TGCAGCGTTGATCGGGCTGGAGGGGAGACCCAGTACTTC	CSVDRAGGETQYF
TRBJ1-1	NA	TRBV7-3	few	TGTGCCAGCAGCGCGGACCGAGGCGGCGCTGAAGCTTTCTTT	CASSADRGGAEAFF
TRBJ2-7	NA	TRBV5-5	few	TGTGCCAGCAGCCAACATACCGTGTTAGGAAGTTACGAGCAGTACTTC	CASSQHTVLGSYEQYF
TRBJ2-1	NA	TRBV20-1	NA	TGCAGTGCTAGAATTGCGGTGGCCCGCTCCTACAATGAGCAGTTCTTC	CSARIAVARSYNEQFF
TRBJ2-7	NA	TRBV28	NA	TGTGCCAGCAGTTTACGGGCAACCGGCTCCTTCGAGCAGTACTTC	CASSLRATGSFEQYF
TRBJ2-2	NA	TRBV5-6	NA	TGTGCCAGCAGCTTGAGTCCCACCGGGGAGCTGTTTTTT	CASSLSPTGELFF
TRBJ1-5	NA	TRBV6-5	NA	NA	CASSSSVGQPQHF
TRBJ2-1	TRBD2	TRBV12-3/TRBV12-4	few	TGTGCCAGCAACCCAAGCGGGACTAAACACTACAATGAGCAGTTCTTC	CASNPSGTKHYNEQFF
TRBJ1-1	NA	TRBV27	many	TGTGCCAGCAGTTTATACGGTTCGAACACTGAAGCTTTCTTT	CASSLYGSNTEAFF
TRBJ2-1	NA	TRBV5-1	few	TGTGCCAGCAGTTTAGGTGGGGGGGCGTACAATGAGCAGTTCTTC	CASSLGGGAYNEQFF
TRBJ2-7	NA	TRBV20-1	NA	TGCAGTGCTAGGCAACCAACCTACGAGCAGTACTTC	CSARQPTYEQYF
TRBJ2-6	NA	TRBV12-3/TRBV12-4	many	TGCGCCAGCAGCCCTGGCAGCTCTGGGGCCAACGTCCTGACTTTC	CASSPGSSGANVLTF
TRBJ2-7	NA	TRBV6-5	few	TGTGCCAGCAGTTACACGGGACGGTTGGGCGAGCAGTACTTC	CASSYTGRLGEQYF
TRBJ1-2	TRBD1	TRBV4-1	few	TGCGCCAGCACCATCCTAGGGGGCACAGGGGACTATGGCTACACCTTC	CASTILGGTGDYGYTF
TRBJ1-5	NA	TRBV12-3/TRBV12-4	NA	TGTGCCAGCAGTTTAACGGGTTCGCCCCAGCATTTT	CASSLTGSPQHF
TRBJ1-2	NA	TRBV12-3/TRBV12-4	NA	TGTGCCAGCAGGGCCATTGGGACATTCTATGGCTACACCTTC	CASRAIGTFYGYTF